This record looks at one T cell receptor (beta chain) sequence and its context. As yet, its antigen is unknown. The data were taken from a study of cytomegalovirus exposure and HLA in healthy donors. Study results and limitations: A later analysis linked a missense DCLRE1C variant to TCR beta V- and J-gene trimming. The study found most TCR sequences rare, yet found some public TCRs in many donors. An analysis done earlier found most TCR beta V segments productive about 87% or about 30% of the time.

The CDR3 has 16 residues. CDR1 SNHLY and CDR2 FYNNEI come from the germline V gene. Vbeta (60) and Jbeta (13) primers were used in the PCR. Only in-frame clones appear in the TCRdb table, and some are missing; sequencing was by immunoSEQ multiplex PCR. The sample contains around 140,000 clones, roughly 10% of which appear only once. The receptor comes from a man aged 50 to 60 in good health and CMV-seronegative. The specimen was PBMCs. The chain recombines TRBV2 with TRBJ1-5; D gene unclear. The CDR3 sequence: CASQPSLSNSNQPQHF. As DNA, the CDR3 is TGTGCTTCTCAACCGAGTTTGTCTAATAGCAATCAGCCCCAGCATTTT.